This entry lists 20 T cell receptor beta chains sequenced from one sample in a study of tumor-infiltrating lymphocytes in primary liver carcinoma. TCR beta cDNA came from roughly 550 ng total RNA, primed with a constant-region primer. What produced the TCR beta libraries was three nested multiplex PCR rounds using slightly modified ARM-PCR. Amplification in the first two PCR rounds was performed using TRBV1-TRBV30 forward primers and a C-beta reverse primer for 10 cycles each. TCRdb called the multiplex PCR reads again in MiXCR, with one record for every CDR3 protein. The sample holds tens of thousands of distinct CDR3 sequences, over 65% seen once. Taking roughly 18-32 mg of unsorted bulk tissue, the authors co-extracted RNA and DNA. Material: liver tumor tissue from sampling region 1. The subset here: tumor region T1, superior pole. The receptor source for this set is a man in his forties with primary liver carcinoma and hepatitis B virus infection.

Remarks on this clonotype: Germline and junction disagree at one end, which may indicate a read error. The V gene is TRBV19, the J gene TRBJ2-2; D possibly corresponds to TRBD2 (6 bases). Looked up from germline, CDR1 is LNHDA and CDR2 is SQIVND (reference sequence). This CDR3 comprises 14 residues. For the CDR3, the DNA is TGTGCCAGTAATATTTCTCCAGGGTCCGGGGGGCTGTTTTTT. Translation gives CASNISPGSGGLFF.

Points on this clonotype: The germline gene is not matched at one end of the junction; a read error may be the cause. This sequence joins TRBV4-1 and TRBJ2-6; D may match TRBD1 or TRBD2 (6 bases each). The CDR3 loop spans 17 amino acids. CDR1 is MGHRA and CDR2 is YSYEKL in the germline V gene. The CDR3 DNA reads TGCGCCAGCGGCCAGGCTGCCGGGGGCTCTGGGGCCAACGTCATGACTTTC. Encoded protein: CASGQAAGGSGANVMTF.

This chain connects TRBV5-1 to TRBJ1-5; the D gene is possibly TRBD1 (5 bases). Trimming removed 4 bases at V and 5 bases at J, with 16 bases between. CDR3 length: 15 amino acids. CDR1 is SGHRS, CDR2 YFSETQ, per germline. The CDR3 DNA sequence: TGCGCCAGCAGCCCAGGGCGCCGGGAGGATCAGCCCCAGCATTTT. Translating gives CASSPGRREDQPQHF.

This clonotype was seen repeatedly, ten times or more. The chain uses TRBV5-1 and TRBJ2-1; D unclear. Per the germline V gene, CDR1 is SGHRS and CDR2 is YFSETQ. Deletions cut 0 bases from V and 0 bases from J, with 7 bases between. The CDR3 extends over 15 amino acids. The CDR3 DNA is TGCGCCAGCAGCTTGGACAGTTCCTCCTACAATGAGCAGTTCTTC. It is translated as CASSLDSSSYNEQFF.

On this clonotype itself: An end of the junction does not agree with germline; a read error may underlie this. The chain has TRBV11-2 and TRBJ2-5, with TRBD2 matching over 8 bases. The CDR3 has 18 amino acids. Germline-derived CDR1 and CDR2 are SGHAT and FQNNGV. The CDR3 is CASSLAGLALGKKETQYF. In nucleotides, the CDR3 is TGTGCCAGCAGTTTAGCGGGGCTAGCCTTGGGAAAAAAAGAGACCCAGTACTTC.

The rearrangement joins TRBV11-2 to TRBJ2-2; D is perhaps TRBD2 (6 bases). The germline gives CDR1 SGHAT, CDR2 FQNNGV. The CDR3 has 15 amino acids. The ends were cut back, 6 bases at V and 10 bases at J, with 21 bases in the middle. The CDR3 DNA follows: TGTGCCAGCAGATTTGCGGGATCGAACATCGTGGAGCTGTTTTTT. Residues: CASRFAGSNIVELFF.

Worth noting for this clonotype: This CDR3 is missing its conserved last phenylalanine or tryptophan, likely due to a read error. The rearrangement joins TRBV11-2 to TRBJ2-1; the D gene is possibly TRBD2 (5 bases). Trimming shortened V by 2 bases and J by 12 bases, and 17 bases separated the two germline ends. The germline V gene encodes CDR1 SGHAT and CDR2 FQNNGV. The CDR3 is 14 amino acids. The CDR3 bases are TGTGCCAGCAGCTTATACCGGCTAGCTAGTGGGCAGTTCCTC. It codes for CASSLYRLASGQFL.

Only a few counts were recorded for this clonotype. A read error may be the cause here, since a much bigger clone is one base away. The chain carries TRBV9 and TRBJ2-6; D unresolved. The CDR3 runs to 16 residues. The V and J ends lost 7 bases and 2 bases respectively, with 16 bases between them. CDR1 is SGDLS and CDR2 is YYNGEE in the germline V gene. DNA of the CDR3: TGTGCCAGCGGGGAAAGTGATATCCCTGGGGCCAACGTCCTGACTTTC. This gives the protein CASGESDIPGANVLTF.

Worth noting for this clonotype: Since no conserved phenylalanine or tryptophan closes the CDR3, a read error is the likely cause. V is TRBV5-8 and J is TRBJ1-5, with 7 nucleotides matching TRBD1. This CDR3 has 15 amino acids. Germline lookup yields CDR1 SGHTS and CDR2 YDEGEE. The DNA for the CDR3 is TGTGCCAGCAGCTCCCTTCGAGGGGGCAATCGGCCCCAGCATCTT. Residues: CASSSLRGGNRPQHL.

This clonotype was detected only a few times. J is TRBJ2-1 and V is TRBV6-1, with TRBD1 matching over 9 bases. V was pared by 9 bases and J by 1 base, with 4 bases of the junction left unmatched. The CDR3 covers 14 residues. In germline, CDR1 is MNHNS, CDR2 SASEGT. Here the CDR3 DNA reads TGTGCCAGTAGGGACAGGGTGTCCTACAATGAGCAGTTCTTC. It codes for CASRDRVSYNEQFF.

With regard to this clonotype: The junction differs from germline at one of its ends, possibly a read error. The V call is TRBV11-3, the J call TRBJ2-1; 9 nucleotides line up with TRBD1. This CDR3 spans 16 amino acids. CDR1 and CDR2 (germline): SGHNT, YENEEA. The CDR3 DNA is TGTGCCAGCAGCCCAACAGGACAGGGGATGGTAGATGAACAGTTCTTC. It yields the protein CASSPTGQGMVDEQFF.

Of note for this clonotype: Germline and junction disagree at one end, which may indicate a read error. The chain carries TRBV11-2 and TRBJ2-2; D is unclear. CDR3 length equals 17 residues. CDR1 and CDR2 (germline): SGHAT, FQNNGV. The CDR3 loop is CTSSLALGEANTRELFF. CDR3 sequence (DNA): TGTACCAGCAGCTTAGCATTAGGAGAGGCGAATACCAGGGAGCTGTTTTTT. Based on the CDR3 plus reference TRBV11-2 and TRBJ2-2, the full variable domain is EAGVAQSPRYKIIEKRQSVAFWCNPISGHATLYWYQQILGQGPKLLIQFQNNGVVDDSQLPKDRFSAERLKGVDSTLKIQPAKLEDSAVYLCTSSLALGEANTRELFFGEGSRLTVL.

This clonotype was seen a single time. The chain uses TRBV6-1 and TRBJ2-5, with 9 bases identical to TRBD1. The junction had 9 bases not matched to a gene; V was cut back by 6 bases and J by 4 bases. Germline V lookup: CDR1 MNHNS, CDR2 SASEGT. The CDR3 is 15 residues long. The CDR3 sequence: CASSTHGTGRETQYF. The DNA of the CDR3 is TGTGCCAGCAGCACCCACGGGACAGGGAGAGAGACCCAGTACTTC.

V and J are TRBV12-3 or TRBV12-4 and TRBJ1-6; 9 bases align to TRBD1. Trimming cost V 11 bases and J 7 bases; bases outside gene matches: 12. This CDR3 has 15 residues. CDR3 sequence: CACNPDRGWNSPLHF. The CDR3 DNA is TGTGCCTGCAACCCGGACAGGGGATGGAATTCACCCCTCCACTTT.

In regard to this clonotype: The conserved final phenylalanine or tryptophan is absent from the CDR3, which likely points to a read error. J is TRBJ2-7 and V is TRBV10-3; TRBD2 matches at 16 bases. The CDR3 sequence is 19 residues long. Germline V gene data show CDR1 as ENHRY and CDR2 as SYGVKD. The CDR3 bases are TGTGCTATCACCAAACAATCGGGACTAGCGGGAGGGTTCTCCTACGAGCAGTACCTC. It specifies CAITKQSGLAGGFSYEQYL.

To note about this clonotype: The junction does not match germline at one end; this may be a read error. The J gene is TRBJ1-1, the V gene TRBV9, with TRBD1 identical over 9 bases. CDR3 length equals 14 residues. Germline V CDR1 and CDR2: SGDLS, YYNGEE. The CDR3 protein is CASSEQGAGTEASF. The CDR3 DNA is TGTGCCAGCAGCGAACAGGGGGCAGGGACTGAAGCTTCCTTT.

As concerns this clonotype: This CDR3 fails to terminate in the conserved phenylalanine or tryptophan, so it likely reflects a read error. The rearrangement uses TRBV4-1 and TRBJ2-7; D ambiguous. The CDR3 is 13 residues long. Germline CDR1 reads MGHRA; CDR2 reads YSYEKL. The CDR3 coding sequence is TGCGCCAACAGCCCGGACCGTTGGTACGAGCAGTACATC. It is translated as CANSPDRWYEQYI.

Only one count was recorded for this clonotype. The junction and the germline gene differ at one end; a read error may be behind it. In DNA, the CDR3 is TGTGGCAGCAGCTTAGACTCAGGGGGCGAGCAATACTTC. This encodes CGSSLDSGGEQYF. The rearrangement uses TRBV11-2 and TRBJ2-7, with TRBD1 matching over 8 bases. CDR1 and CDR2 from the germline V gene are SGHAT and FQNNGV. There are 13 residues in the CDR3.

Turning to this clonotype: The junction differs from germline at one of its ends, possibly a read error. V gene TRBV11-2 combines with J gene TRBJ2-5; no firm D call. The CDR3 totals 15 residues. Germline CDR1 is SGHAT and CDR2 is FQNNGV. The CDR3 here is CAGSLLGGELETQYF. The CDR3 nucleotides are TGTGCCGGCAGCTTACTGGGCGGCGAATTGGAGACCCAGTACTTC.

Comment on this clonotype: The germline gene is not matched at one end of the junction; a read error may be the cause. The CDR3 sequence is CASSLGQDANYEQYF. For the CDR3, the DNA is TGTGCCAGCAGTTTAGGACAGGACGCCAACTACGAGCAGTATTTC. V gene TRBV12-3 or TRBV12-4 combines with J gene TRBJ2-7; D may be TRBD1 (6 bases). This CDR3 spans 15 amino acids.